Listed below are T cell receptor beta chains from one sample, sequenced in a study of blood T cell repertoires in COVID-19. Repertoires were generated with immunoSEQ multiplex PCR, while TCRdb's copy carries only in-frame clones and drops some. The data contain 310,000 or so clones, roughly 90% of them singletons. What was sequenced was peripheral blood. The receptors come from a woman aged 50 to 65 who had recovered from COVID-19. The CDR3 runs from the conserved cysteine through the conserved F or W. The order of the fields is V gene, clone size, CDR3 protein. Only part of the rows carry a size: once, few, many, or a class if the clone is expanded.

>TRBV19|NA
CASSILRRASTDTQYF
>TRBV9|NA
CASSPGDHYEQYF
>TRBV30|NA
CAWKSQGVAAGYGYTF
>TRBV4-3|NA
CASSRLAGTPFNEQFF
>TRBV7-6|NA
CASRQGAEAFF
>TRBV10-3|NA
CAISEFGGGVYEQYF
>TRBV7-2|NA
CASSFIGGSTDTQYF
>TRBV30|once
CAWSTTGGATDTQYF
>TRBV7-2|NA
CASRNRGSNEKLFF
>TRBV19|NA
CASSGPGQGAYEQYF
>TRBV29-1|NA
CSVAGQAADAQYF
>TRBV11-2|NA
CASSLSTQALADTQYF
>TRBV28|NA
CASSQEGANEKLFF
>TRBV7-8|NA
CASSPRTSGNRGTQYF
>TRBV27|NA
CASWGGYGYTF
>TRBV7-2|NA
CASSLDYTDTQYF
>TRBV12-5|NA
CASERAGGPGGNEQFF
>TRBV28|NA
CASSASVNTQYF
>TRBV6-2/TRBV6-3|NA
CASSYPRQGVYEQYF
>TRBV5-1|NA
CARSIGWGGGDNSPLHF
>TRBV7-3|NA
CASSFGTSGGYNEQFF
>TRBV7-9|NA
CASSTGQNYGYTF
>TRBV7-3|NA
CASSSLAGYTGELFF
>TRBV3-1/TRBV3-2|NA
CASSLYRDVGTEAFF
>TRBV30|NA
CAWSRTSGSYEQYF
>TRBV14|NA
CASSQDCHSNTSGNTIYF
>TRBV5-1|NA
CASSFGTGSNYGYTF
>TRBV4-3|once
CASSQEVSAYLDGNTIYF
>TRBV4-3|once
CASSQDYRGNYEQYF
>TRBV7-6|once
CASSLNPPGGETEAFF
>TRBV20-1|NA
CSASMGGGTGYTF
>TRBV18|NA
CASSPLATHTDTQYF
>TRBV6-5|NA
CASSYDSSLITVLTF
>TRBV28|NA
CASSLLNEKLFF
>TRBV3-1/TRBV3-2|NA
CASSQTMDRWGAQYF
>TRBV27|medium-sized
CASRHHGLAASYEQYF
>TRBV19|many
CASSETRPTEAFF
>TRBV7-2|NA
CASSFPGRGYTF
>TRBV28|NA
CASSLNAGEQYF
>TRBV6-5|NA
CASSPRTGLYGYTF
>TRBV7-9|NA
CASSLTGPRNTEAFF
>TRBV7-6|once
CASSSSSGRAGELFF